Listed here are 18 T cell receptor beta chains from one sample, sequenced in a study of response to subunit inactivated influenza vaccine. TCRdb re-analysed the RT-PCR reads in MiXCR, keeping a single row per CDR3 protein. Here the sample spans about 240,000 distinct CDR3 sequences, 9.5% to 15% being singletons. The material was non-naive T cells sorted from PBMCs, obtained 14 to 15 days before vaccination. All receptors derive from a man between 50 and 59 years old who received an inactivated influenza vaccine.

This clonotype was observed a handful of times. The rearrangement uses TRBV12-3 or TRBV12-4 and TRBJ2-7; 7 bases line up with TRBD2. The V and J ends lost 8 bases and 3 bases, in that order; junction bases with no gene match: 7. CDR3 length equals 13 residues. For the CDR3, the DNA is TGTGCCAGCGGACACCGCGGGAGCTACGAGCAGTACTTC. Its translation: CASGHRGSYEQYF.

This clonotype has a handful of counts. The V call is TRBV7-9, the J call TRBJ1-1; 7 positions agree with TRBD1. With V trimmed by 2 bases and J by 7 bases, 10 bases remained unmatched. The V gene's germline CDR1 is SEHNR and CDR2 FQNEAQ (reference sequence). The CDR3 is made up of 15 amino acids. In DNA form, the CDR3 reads TGTGCCAGCAGCTTATCCGGGACAGAAGGCGGTGAAGCTTTCTTT. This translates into CASSLSGTEGGEAFF. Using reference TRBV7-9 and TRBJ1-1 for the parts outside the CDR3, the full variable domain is DTGVSQNPRHKITKRGQNVTFRCDPISEHNRLYWYRQTLGQGPEFLTYFQNEAQLEKSRLLSDRFSAERPKGSFSTLEIQRTEQGDSAMYLCASSLSGTEGGEAFFGQGTRLTVV.

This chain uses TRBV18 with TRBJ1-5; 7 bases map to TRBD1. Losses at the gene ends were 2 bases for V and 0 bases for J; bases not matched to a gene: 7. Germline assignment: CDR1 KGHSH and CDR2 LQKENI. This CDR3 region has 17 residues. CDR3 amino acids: CASSPIQGIYSNQPQHF. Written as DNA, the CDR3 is TGTGCCAGCTCACCAATACAGGGGATTTATAGCAATCAGCCCCAGCATTTT.

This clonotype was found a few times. In DNA, the CDR3 is TGTGCCAGCAGCCCCGGACTAGCGGGCTTATCTTCCTACAATGAGCAGTTCTTC. Protein: CASSPGLAGLSSYNEQFF. The rearrangement links TRBV6-2 or TRBV6-3 to TRBJ2-1; TRBD2 agrees at 11 bases. Germline V lookup: CDR1 MNHEY, CDR2 SVGEGT. V was clipped by 6 bases and J by 1 base; unmatched bases: 11. The CDR3 contains 18 residues.

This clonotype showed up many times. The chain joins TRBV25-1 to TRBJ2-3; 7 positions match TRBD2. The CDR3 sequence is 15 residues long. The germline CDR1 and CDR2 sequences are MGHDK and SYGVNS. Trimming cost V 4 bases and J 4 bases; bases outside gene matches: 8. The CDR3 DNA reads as TGTGCCAGCAGTGTGGGGAGGGCCGCGGCAGATACGCAGTATTTT. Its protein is CASSVGRAAADTQYF.

For the CDR3, the DNA is TGCAGCCAAGTTGACAATGAGCAGTTCTTC. Translated: CSQVDNEQFF. The V gene is TRBV20-1, the J gene TRBJ2-1; D is undetermined. The CDR3 sequence is 10 residues long. Germline V gene lookup returns CDR1 DFQATT and CDR2 SNEGSKA (reference sequence).

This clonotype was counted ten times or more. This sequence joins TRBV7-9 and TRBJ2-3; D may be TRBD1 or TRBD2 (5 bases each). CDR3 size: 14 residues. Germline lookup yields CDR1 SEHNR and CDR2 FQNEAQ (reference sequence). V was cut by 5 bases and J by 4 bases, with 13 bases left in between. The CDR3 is CASSGWGSADTQYF. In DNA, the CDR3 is TGTGCCAGCAGCGGTTGGGGGTCCGCAGATACGCAGTATTTT.

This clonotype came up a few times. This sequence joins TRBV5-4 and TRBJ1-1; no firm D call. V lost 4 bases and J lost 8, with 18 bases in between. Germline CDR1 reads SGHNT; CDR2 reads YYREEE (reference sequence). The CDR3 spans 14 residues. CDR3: CASSPWTDGREAFF. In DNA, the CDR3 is TGTGCCAGCAGCCCGTGGACCGACGGTCGGGAAGCTTTCTTT.

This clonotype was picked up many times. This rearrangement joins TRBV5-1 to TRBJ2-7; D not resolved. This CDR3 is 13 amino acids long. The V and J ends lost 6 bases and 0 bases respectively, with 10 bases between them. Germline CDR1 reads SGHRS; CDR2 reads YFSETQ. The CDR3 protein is CASNLDGSYEQYF. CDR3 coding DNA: TGCGCCAGCAATCTTGACGGCTCCTACGAGCAGTACTTC.

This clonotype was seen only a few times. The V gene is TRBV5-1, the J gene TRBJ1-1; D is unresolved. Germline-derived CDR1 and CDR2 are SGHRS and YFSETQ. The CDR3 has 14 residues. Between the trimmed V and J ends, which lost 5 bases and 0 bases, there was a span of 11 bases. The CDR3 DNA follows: TGCGCCAGCAGAGAACGGGGAATGAACACTGAAGCTTTCTTT. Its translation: CASRERGMNTEAFF.

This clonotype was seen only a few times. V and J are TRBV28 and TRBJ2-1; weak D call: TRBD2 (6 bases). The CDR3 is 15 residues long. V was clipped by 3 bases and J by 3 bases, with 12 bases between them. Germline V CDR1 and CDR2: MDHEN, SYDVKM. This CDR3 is CASSLRGRGYNEQFF. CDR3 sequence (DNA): TGTGCCAGCAGTTTGCGGGGCCGGGGCTACAATGAGCAGTTCTTC. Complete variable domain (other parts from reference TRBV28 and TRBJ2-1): DVKVTQSSRYLVKRTGEKVFLECVQDMDHENMFWYRQDPGLGLRLIYFSYDVKMKEKGDIPEGYSVSREKKERFSLILESASTNQTSMYLCASSLRGRGYNEQFFGPGTRLTVL.

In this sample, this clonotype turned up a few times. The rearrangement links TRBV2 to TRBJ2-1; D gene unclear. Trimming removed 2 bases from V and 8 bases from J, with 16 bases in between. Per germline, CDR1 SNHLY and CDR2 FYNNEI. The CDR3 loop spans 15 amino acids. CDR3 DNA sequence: TGTGCCAGCAGTGAAACCGACTCGCCCCTCTATGAGCAGTTCTTC. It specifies CASSETDSPLYEQFF.

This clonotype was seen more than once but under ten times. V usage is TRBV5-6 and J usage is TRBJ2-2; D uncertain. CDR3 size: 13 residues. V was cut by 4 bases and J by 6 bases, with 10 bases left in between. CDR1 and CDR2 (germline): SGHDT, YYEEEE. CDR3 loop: CASSRRLAGELFF. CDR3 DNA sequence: TGTGCCAGCAGCAGACGTCTTGCCGGGGAGCTGTTTTTT.

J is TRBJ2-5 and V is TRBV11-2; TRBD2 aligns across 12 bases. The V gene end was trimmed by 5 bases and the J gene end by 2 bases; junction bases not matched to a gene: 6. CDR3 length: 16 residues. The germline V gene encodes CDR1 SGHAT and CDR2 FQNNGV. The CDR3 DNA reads TGTGCCAGCAGCCATAGACTAGCGGGAGTACAAGAGACCCAGTACTTC. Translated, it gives CASSHRLAGVQETQYF.

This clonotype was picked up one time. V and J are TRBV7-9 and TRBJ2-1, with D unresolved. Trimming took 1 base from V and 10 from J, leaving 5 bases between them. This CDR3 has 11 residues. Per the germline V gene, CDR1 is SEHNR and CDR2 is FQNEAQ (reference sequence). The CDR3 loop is CASSLGMEQFF. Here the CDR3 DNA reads TGTGCCAGCAGCTTAGGTATGGAGCAGTTCTTC.

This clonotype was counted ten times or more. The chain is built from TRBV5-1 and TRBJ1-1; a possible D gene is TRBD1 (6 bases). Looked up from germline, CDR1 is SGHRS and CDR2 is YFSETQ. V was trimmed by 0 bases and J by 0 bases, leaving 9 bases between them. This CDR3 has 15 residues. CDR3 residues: CASSLGQVMNTEAFF. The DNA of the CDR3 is TGCGCCAGCAGCTTGGGACAGGTAATGAACACTGAAGCTTTCTTT.

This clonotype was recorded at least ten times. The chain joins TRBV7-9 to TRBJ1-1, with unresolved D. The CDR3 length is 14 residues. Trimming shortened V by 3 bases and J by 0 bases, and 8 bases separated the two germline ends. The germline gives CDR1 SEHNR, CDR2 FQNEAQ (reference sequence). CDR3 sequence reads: CASSFEHLNTEAFF. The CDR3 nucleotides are TGTGCCAGCAGCTTTGAACACTTGAACACTGAAGCTTTCTTT.

The CDR3 loop is CASSLVGATGGQPQHF. The CDR3 DNA is TGTGCCAGCAGCTTGGTGGGGGCTACAGGGGGTCAGCCCCAGCATTTT. The gene calls are TRBV5-5 and TRBJ1-5; 8 bases are shared with TRBD1. The CDR3 extends over 16 amino acids. Trimming cost V 0 bases and J 6 bases; bases outside gene matches: 8. CDR1 is SGHKS, CDR2 YYEKEE, per germline (reference sequence).